These 20 T cell receptor beta chains came from one sample sequenced in a study of blood T cell repertoires in COVID-19 (TCRdb year 2020). Library creation used the immunoSEQ multiplex PCR assay. Entries here come from immuneACCESS through TCRdb and include only in-frame sequences with V and J called. Some clones fail to appear in such tables; in the studies checked, an unresolved V gene covers under half of the shortfall, and the cause of the remainder is unknown. Across this sample there are 350,000 to 450,000 clones, with roughly nine tenths seen only once. The leading ten clones occupy about 1.7% of the sample. Input material: PBMCs or T cells enriched from blood (not recorded which). The receptors were gathered from a young woman who had recovered from COVID-19.

J is TRBJ1-5 and V is TRBV18, with TRBD1 matching over 7 bases. The CDR3 runs to 14 residues. The ends lost 5 bases at V and 7 bases at J; junction bases unmatched: 8. Germline V gene sequence: CDR1 KGHSH, CDR2 LQKENI. This CDR3 reads CASSDRVEGQPQHF. The CDR3 coding sequence is TGTGCCAGCTCAGACAGGGTTGAAGGCCAGCCCCAGCATTTT.

The chain combines TRBV5-6 with TRBJ1-2, with D hard to call. Trimming took 2 bases from V and 4 from J, leaving 9 bases between them. Germline lookup yields CDR1 SGHDT and CDR2 YYEEEE. The CDR3 covers 13 residues. CDR3 sequence reads: CASSLRNGYGYTF. The CDR3 region has the DNA TGTGCCAGCAGCTTACGTAACGGCTATGGCTACACCTTC.

The chain has TRBV5-6 and TRBJ2-7; D perhaps matches TRBD1 (6 bases). CDR1 SGHDT and CDR2 YYEEEE come from the germline V gene. V was cut by 2 bases and J by 3 bases, with 15 bases left in between. The CDR3 is 15 residues long. CDR3 loop: CASSFSGDNIYEQYF. The CDR3 region has the DNA TGTGCCAGCAGCTTTTCTGGGGACAATATCTACGAGCAGTACTTC.

The table lists this clone with a count of one. The chain combines TRBV5-6 with TRBJ1-1, with D perhaps TRBD1 (5 bases). Trimming took off 0 bases at V and 5 bases at J, with 23 bases between the two ends. CDR1 and CDR2 from the germline V gene are SGHDT and YYEEEE. This CDR3 has 18 residues. CDR3 loop: CASSLESPLGGLWTEAFF. The CDR3 DNA reads TGTGCCAGCAGCTTGGAATCCCCACTTGGGGGGTTGTGGACTGAAGCTTTCTTT. Full variable domain (outside the CDR3, taken from reference TRBV5-6 and TRBJ1-1): DAGVTQSPTHLIKTRGQQVTLRCSPKSGHDTVSWYQQALGQGPQFIFQYYEEEERQRGNFPDRFSGHQFPNYSSELNVNALLLGDSALYLCASSLESPLGGLWTEAFFGQGTRLTVV.

The chain uses TRBV11-2 and TRBJ1-2; no definite D call. The CDR3 sequence is 12 residues long. Between the trimmed V and J ends, which lost 5 bases and 2 bases, there was a span of 6 bases. Germline lookup yields CDR1 SGHAT and CDR2 FQNNGV. CDR3 DNA sequence: TGTGCCAGCAGCCACGGGAACTATGGCTACACCTTC. It encodes CASSHGNYGYTF.

The chain has TRBV19 and TRBJ2-1; 12 positions agree with TRBD2. Germline-derived CDR1 and CDR2 are LNHDA and SQIVND (reference sequence). Trimming at V came to 5 bases and at J to 7 bases, leaving 9 bases not matched to a gene. CDR3 length: 16 amino acids. Written as DNA, the CDR3 is TGTGCCAGTAGTGTCCGTTTAGGACTAGCGGGAAATGAGCAGTTCTTC. Its protein product is CASSVRLGLAGNEQFF.

The chain carries TRBV19 and TRBJ1-6, with 8 nucleotides matching TRBD1. The V gene's germline CDR1 is LNHDA and CDR2 SQIVND (reference sequence). The CDR3 is 14 residues long. Losses at the gene ends were 1 base for V and 9 bases for J; bases not matched to a gene: 2. This chain's CDR3 is CASSIVDRGSPLHF. The CDR3 region has the DNA TGTGCCAGTAGTATAGTAGACAGGGGTTCACCCCTCCACTTT.

In nucleotides, the CDR3 is TGTGCCAGCAGCTGGCGTCGGGCGGGCACTGAAGCTTTCTTT. Translation: CASSWRRAGTEAFF. V and J are TRBV7-8 and TRBJ1-1; D is undetermined. The V and J ends lost 4 bases and 4 bases respectively, with 13 bases between them. The CDR3 extends over 14 amino acids. Germline loops: CDR1 SGHVS, CDR2 FQNEAQ.

To note about this clone: This CDR3 is also generated by other DNA sequences in the sample. This rearrangement joins TRBV5-1 to TRBJ1-1; TRBD1 aligns across 7 bases. This CDR3 region has 13 residues. The V gene's germline CDR1 is SGHRS and CDR2 YFSETQ. Germline trimming cut 0 bases from V and 6 bases from J; bases unmatched to any gene: 2. CDR3 bases: TGCGCCAGCAGCTTGGACAGGGGACCTGAAGCTTTCTTT. Amino acids: CASSLDRGPEAFF.

V usage is TRBV30 and J usage is TRBJ1-5; D is perhaps TRBD1 (6 bases). Between the trimmed V and J ends, which lost 2 bases and 9 bases, there was a span of 14 bases. Germline V gives CDR1 GTSNPN, CDR2 SVGIG (reference sequence). The CDR3 contains 13 residues. The CDR3: CAWSPSVQGPQHF. The CDR3 nucleotides are TGTGCCTGGAGTCCTTCTGTACAGGGGCCCCAGCATTTT.

This clone was seen a few times. The chain carries TRBV6-2 or TRBV6-3 and TRBJ1-1, with 8 bases lining up with TRBD1. Germline CDR1 reads MNHEY; CDR2 reads SVGEGT. The trim removed 6 bases at V and 6 bases at J, leaving 6 bases unmatched. There are 13 residues in the CDR3. As DNA, the CDR3 is TGTGCCAGCAGCCGTCGGACAGGGCCTGAAGCTTTCTTT. Its translation is CASSRRTGPEAFF.

This clone was detected ten times or more. This chain connects TRBV11-1 to TRBJ1-2, with D unresolved. Trimming removed 1 base at V and 0 bases at J, with 6 bases between. Germline V gives CDR1 SGHAT, CDR2 FQDESV (reference sequence). This CDR3 spans 14 amino acids. CDR3 protein: CASSLDRTNYGYTF. As DNA, the CDR3 is TGTGCCAGCAGCTTAGACAGAACTAACTATGGCTACACCTTC.

In DNA, the CDR3 is TGTGCCAGCAGTTCCCTAGCGGGAGGGCCGGGTGAGCAGTACTTC. Encoded protein: CASSSLAGGPGEQYF. The rearrangement uses TRBV28 and TRBJ2-7; 12 nucleotides line up with TRBD2. In germline, CDR1 is MDHEN, CDR2 SYDVKM. Trimming cost V 4 bases and J 7 bases; bases outside gene matches: 8. CDR3 length equals 15 residues.

As to this clone: Within the sample, other DNA sequences also encode this same CDR3. V and J are TRBV18 and TRBJ1-1, with 8 bases matching TRBD1. Germline V lookup: CDR1 KGHSH, CDR2 LQKENI. The trim removed 3 bases at V and 1 base at J, leaving 1 base unmatched. This CDR3 spans 14 amino acids. The DNA for the CDR3 is TGTGCCAGCTCACCCGGACAGGGGAACACTGAAGCTTTCTTT. Amino acid sequence: CASSPGQGNTEAFF. The complete variable domain, with remaining parts taken from reference TRBV18 and TRBJ1-1, reads NAGVMQNPRHLVRRRGQEARLRCSPMKGHSHVYWYRQLPEEGLKFMVYLQKENIIDESGMPKERFSAEFPKEGPSILRIQQVVRGDSAAYFCASSPGQGNTEAFFGQGTRLTVV.

J is TRBJ1-2 and V is TRBV12-3 or TRBV12-4; tentatively, D is TRBD1 (5 bases). V lost 6 bases, J lost 1 base, and 9 bases lay in between. CDR3 size: 13 residues. This CDR3 is CASRPGLNYGYTF. In DNA, the CDR3 is TGTGCCAGCAGGCCAGGGCTTAACTATGGCTACACCTTC.

The genes are TRBV5-1 and TRBJ2-1; TRBD1 agrees at 10 bases. From germline, CDR1 is SGHRS and CDR2 YFSETQ. V lost 0 bases to trimming and J lost 1 base; unmatched junction nucleotides: 4. This CDR3 spans 17 amino acids. CDR3 amino acids: CASSLVAGQGSYNEQFF. CDR3 nucleotides: TGCGCCAGCAGCTTGGTCGCGGGACAGGGGTCCTACAATGAGCAGTTCTTC.

The chain couples TRBV10-3 to TRBJ2-1; 8 bases align to TRBD2. The trim removed 0 bases at V and 6 bases at J, leaving 28 bases unmatched. This CDR3 comprises 23 residues. Looked up from germline, CDR1 is ENHRY and CDR2 is SYGVKD. The CDR3 nucleotides are TGTGCCATCAGTGAGTCTTTCTGGGCAGCGGGAGATCGGGCGGGGGTTAAGAGCAATGAGCAGTTCTTC. This codes for CAISESFWAAGDRAGVKSNEQFF.

The V gene is TRBV3-1 (or the pseudogene TRBV3-2), the J gene TRBJ2-5; D may be TRBD2 (6 bases). From germline, CDR1 is LGHDT and CDR2 YNNKEL (reference sequence). This CDR3 contains 16 residues. Deletions cut 4 bases from V and 1 base from J, with 16 bases between. This CDR3 reads CASSPLPSATQETQYF. The CDR3 region has the DNA TGTGCCAGCAGCCCCTTACCTAGCGCCACCCAAGAGACCCAGTACTTC.

The J gene is TRBJ1-3, the V gene TRBV29-1; TRBD1 matches 7 bases. After removal of 0 bases from V and 5 bases from J, the junction contained 7 bases not matched to a gene. The germline V gene encodes CDR1 SQVTM and CDR2 ANQGSEA. The CDR3 is 15 residues long. For the CDR3, the DNA is TGCAGCGTTGAAGATTACCGGGACAGAAGAAACACCATATATTTT. It translates to CSVEDYRDRRNTIYF.

The gene calls are TRBV18 and TRBJ2-7; TRBD1 aligns across 8 bases. The trim removed 5 bases at V and 5 bases at J, leaving 5 bases unmatched. Germline loops: CDR1 KGHSH, CDR2 LQKENI. This CDR3 is 13 amino acids long. Written as DNA, the CDR3 is TGTGCCAGCTCAGTTACAGGGGGAAACGAGCAGTACTTC. Its translation is CASSVTGGNEQYF.